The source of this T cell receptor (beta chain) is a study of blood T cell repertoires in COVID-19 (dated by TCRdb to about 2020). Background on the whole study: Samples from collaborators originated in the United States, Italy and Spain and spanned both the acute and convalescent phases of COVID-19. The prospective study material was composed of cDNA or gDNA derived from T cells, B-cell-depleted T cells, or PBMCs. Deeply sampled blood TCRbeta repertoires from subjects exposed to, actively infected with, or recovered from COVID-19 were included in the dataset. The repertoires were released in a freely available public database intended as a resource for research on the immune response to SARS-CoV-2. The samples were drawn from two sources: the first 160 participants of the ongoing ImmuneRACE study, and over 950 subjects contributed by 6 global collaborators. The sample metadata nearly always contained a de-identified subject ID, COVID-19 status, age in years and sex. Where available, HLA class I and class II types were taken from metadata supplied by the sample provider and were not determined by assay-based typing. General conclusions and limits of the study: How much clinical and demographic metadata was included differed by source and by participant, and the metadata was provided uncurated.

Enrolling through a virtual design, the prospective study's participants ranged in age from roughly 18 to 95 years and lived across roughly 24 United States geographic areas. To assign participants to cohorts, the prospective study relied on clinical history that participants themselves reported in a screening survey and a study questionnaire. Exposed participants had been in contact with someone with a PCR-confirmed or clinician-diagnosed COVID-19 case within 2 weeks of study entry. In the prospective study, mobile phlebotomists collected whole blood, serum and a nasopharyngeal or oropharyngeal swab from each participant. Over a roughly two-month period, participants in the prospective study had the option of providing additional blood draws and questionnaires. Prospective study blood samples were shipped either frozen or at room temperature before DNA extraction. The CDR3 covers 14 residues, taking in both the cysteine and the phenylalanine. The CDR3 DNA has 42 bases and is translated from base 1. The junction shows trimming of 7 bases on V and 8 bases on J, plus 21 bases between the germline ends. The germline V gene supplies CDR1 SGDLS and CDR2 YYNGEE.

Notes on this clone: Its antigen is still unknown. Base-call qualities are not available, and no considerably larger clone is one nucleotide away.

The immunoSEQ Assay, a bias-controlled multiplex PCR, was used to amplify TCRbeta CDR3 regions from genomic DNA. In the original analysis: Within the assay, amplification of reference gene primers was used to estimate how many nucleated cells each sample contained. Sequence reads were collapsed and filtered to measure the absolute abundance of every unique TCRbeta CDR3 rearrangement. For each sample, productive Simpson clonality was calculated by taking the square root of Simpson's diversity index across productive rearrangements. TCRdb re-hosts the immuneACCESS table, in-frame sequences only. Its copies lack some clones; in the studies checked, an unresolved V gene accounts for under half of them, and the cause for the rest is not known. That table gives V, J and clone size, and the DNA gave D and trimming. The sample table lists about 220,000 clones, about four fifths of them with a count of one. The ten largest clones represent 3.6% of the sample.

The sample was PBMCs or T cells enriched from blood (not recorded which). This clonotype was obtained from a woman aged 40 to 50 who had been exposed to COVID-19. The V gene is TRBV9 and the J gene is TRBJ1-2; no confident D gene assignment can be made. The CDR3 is CASGETTTLRGYTF. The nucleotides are TGTGCCAGCGGGGAGACCACTACGTTGAGGGGCTACACCTTC.